This T cell receptor (beta chain) was captured by sequencing in a study of CD8 T cells in ankylosing spondylitis. Researchers built TCR beta libraries using quantitative 5'-RACE with molecular barcodes. TCRdb independently ran MiXCR on the 5' RACE reads; one entry per CDR3 protein. In the table there are roughly 450,000 distinct CDR3 sequences, 20% to 30% of which are singletons. In this sample, this clonotype turned up a few times. Its specificity is unknown. Findings of the study overall: Characteristic, it appeared, of ankylosing spondylitis blood was a TCR beta motif of about eight highly homologous variants.

CDR1 SQVTM and CDR2 ANQGSEA come from the germline V gene. Trimming stripped 7 bases from V and 0 bases from J, with 12 bases between. CDR3 length equals 14 residues. The sequence was collected from a male donor with ankylosing spondylitis. The chain couples TRBV29-1 to TRBJ1-4; D is undetermined. Sequencing input: blood, either unsorted or a sorted T cell fraction (not recorded which). The CDR3 protein is CSAWTATTNEKLFF. In nucleotides, the CDR3 is TGCAGCGCCTGGACCGCAACAACTAATGAAAAACTGTTTTTT. The variable domain in full, completed from reference TRBV29-1 and TRBJ1-4, reads SAVISQKPSRDICQRGTSLTIQCQVDSQVTMMFWYRQQPGQSLTLIATANQGSEATYESGFVIDKFPISRPNLTFSTLTVSNMSPEDSSIYLCSAWTATTNEKLFFGSGTQLSVL.